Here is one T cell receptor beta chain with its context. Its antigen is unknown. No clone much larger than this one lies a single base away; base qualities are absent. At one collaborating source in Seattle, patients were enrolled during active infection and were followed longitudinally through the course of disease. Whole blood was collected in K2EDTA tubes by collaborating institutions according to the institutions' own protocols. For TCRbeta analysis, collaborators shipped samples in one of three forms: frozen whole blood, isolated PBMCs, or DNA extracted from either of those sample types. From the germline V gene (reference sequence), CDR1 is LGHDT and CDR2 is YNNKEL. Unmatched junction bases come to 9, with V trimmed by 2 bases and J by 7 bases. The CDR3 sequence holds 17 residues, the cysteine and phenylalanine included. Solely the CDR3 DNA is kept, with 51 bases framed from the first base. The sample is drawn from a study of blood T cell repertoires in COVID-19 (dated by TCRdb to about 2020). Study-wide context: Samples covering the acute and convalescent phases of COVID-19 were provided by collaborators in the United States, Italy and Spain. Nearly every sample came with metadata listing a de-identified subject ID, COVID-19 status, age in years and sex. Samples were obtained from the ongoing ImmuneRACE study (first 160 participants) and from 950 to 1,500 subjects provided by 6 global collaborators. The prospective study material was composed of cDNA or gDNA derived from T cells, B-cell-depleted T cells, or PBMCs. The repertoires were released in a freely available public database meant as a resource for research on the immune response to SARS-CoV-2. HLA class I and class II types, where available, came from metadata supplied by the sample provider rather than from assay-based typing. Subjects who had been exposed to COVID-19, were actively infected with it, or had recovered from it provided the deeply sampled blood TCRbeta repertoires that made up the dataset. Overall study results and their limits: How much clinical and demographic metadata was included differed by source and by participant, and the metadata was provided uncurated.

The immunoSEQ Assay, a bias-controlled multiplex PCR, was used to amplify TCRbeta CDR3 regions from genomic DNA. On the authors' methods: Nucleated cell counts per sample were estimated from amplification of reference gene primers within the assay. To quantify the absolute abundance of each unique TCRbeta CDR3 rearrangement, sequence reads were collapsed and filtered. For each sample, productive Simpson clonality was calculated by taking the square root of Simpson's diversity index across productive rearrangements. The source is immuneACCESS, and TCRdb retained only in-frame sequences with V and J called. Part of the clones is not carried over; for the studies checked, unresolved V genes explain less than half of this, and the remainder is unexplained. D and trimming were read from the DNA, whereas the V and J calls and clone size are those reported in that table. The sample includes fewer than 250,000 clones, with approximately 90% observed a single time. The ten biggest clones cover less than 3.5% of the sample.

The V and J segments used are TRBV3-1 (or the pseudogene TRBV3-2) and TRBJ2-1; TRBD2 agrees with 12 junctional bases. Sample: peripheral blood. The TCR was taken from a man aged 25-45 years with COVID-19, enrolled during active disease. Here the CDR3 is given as CASSQTWGLAGGNEQFF. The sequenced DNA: TGTGCCAGCAGCCAAACCTGGGGGCTAGCGGGAGGGAATGAGCAGTTCTTC.